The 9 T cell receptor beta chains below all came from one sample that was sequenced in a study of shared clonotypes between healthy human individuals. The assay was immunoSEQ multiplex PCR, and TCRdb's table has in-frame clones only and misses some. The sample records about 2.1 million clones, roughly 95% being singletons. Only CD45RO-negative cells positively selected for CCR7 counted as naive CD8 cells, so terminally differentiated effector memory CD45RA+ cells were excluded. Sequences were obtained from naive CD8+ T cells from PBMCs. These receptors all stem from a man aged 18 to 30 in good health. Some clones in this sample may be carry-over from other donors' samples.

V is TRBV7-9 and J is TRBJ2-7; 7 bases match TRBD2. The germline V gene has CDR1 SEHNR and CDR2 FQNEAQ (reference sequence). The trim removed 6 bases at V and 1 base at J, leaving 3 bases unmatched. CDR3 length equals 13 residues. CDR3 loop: CASSWEGSYEQYF. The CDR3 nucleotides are TGTGCCAGCAGTTGGGAGGGATCCTACGAGCAGTACTTC.

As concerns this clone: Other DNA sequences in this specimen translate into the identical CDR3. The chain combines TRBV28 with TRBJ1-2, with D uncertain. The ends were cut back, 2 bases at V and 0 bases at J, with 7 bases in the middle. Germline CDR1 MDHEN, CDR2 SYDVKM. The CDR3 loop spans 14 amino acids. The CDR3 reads CASSLRSANYGYTF. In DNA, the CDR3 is TGTGCCAGCAGTTTAAGGTCAGCTAACTATGGCTACACCTTC.

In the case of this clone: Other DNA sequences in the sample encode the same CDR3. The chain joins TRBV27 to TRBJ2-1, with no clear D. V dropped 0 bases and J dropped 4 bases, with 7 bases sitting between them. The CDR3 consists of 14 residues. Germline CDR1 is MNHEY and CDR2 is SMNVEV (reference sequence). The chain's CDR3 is CASSLSTAYNEQFF. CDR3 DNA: TGTGCCAGCAGTTTATCCACGGCTTACAATGAGCAGTTCTTC.

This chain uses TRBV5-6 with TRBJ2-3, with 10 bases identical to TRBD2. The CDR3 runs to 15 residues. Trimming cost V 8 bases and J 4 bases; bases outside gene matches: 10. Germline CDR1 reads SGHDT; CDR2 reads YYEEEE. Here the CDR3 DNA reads TGTGCCAGAGAAAAGCGGGAGGGCCCCCCAGATACGCAGTATTTT. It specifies CAREKREGPPDTQYF.

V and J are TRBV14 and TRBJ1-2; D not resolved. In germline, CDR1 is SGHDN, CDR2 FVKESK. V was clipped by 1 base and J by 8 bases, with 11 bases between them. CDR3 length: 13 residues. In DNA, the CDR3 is TGTGCCAGCAGCCAAGGGCGTGGGAGGGGCTACACCTTC. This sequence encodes CASSQGRGRGYTF.

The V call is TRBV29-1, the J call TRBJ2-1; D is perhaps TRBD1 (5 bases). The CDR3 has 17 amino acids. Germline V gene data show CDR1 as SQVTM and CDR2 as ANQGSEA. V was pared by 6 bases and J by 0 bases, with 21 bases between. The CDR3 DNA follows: TGCAGCGTCCCCTGGGGCCCCCTAGAAAGCTCCTACAATGAGCAGTTCTTC. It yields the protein CSVPWGPLESSYNEQFF.

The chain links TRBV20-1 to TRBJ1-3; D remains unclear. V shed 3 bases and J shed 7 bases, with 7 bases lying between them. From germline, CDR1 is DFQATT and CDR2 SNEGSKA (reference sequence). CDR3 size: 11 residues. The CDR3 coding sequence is TGCAGTGCTAGCATTGGGAACACCATATATTTT. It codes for CSASIGNTIYF.

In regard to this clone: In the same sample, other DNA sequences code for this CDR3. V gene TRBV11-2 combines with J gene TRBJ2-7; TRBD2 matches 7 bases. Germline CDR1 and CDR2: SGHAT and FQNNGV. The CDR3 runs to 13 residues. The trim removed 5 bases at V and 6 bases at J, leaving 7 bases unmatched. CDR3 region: CASSLGLAGEQYF. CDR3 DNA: TGTGCCAGCAGCCTGGGGTTAGCGGGCGAGCAGTACTTC.

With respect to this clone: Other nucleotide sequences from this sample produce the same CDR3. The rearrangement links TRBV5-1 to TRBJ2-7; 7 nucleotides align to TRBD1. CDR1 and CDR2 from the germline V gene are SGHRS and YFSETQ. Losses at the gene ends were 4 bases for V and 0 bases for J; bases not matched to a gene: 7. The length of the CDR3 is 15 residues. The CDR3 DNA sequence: TGCGCCAGCAGCCCCGGGACAGCGAGCTCCTACGAGCAGTACTTC. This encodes CASSPGTASSYEQYF.